This T cell receptor (beta chain) is drawn from a study of blood T cell repertoires in COVID-19. Study overall: Sources were T cells, B-cell-depleted T cells, or PBMCs; the material itself was cDNA or gDNA.

The CDR3 spans 16 residues. From germline, CDR1 is SGHDT and CDR2 YYEEEE. V lost 0 bases to trimming and J lost 0 bases, with 7 bases between them. Profiling relied on immunoSEQ multiplex PCR, and the TCRdb table lists in-frame clones only, not all of them. The profile shows about 190,000 clones, roughly 78% of them singletons. This receptor was taken from an elderly woman with active or convalescent COVID-19. The sequencing sample was made of peripheral blood. This sequence joins TRBV5-6 and TRBJ1-6; D gene ambiguous. CDR3 amino acids: CASSLAPSSYNSPLHF. The CDR3, as DNA: TGTGCCAGCAGCTTGGCGCCCAGCTCCTATAATTCACCCCTCCACTTT.